This TCR beta chain derives from a study of blood T cell repertoires in COVID-19. This CDR3 spans 15 amino acids. TCRdb's copy holds only in-frame clones and misses some; the assay was immunoSEQ multiplex PCR. This table holds 200,000 to 300,000 clones, 70% to 85% found once. The sample taken for sequencing was peripheral blood. The receptor was derived from a woman aged 80 or over with acute or convalescent COVID-19. This sequence joins TRBV21-1 and TRBJ1-6; the DNA was not used to check the table's D call, TRBD1. TRBV21-1 is given as a pseudogene. The CDR3 nucleotides read TGTGCCAGCACCGCACAGAGAAAATATAATTCACCCCTCCACTTT. Translated: CASTAQRKYNSPLHF.